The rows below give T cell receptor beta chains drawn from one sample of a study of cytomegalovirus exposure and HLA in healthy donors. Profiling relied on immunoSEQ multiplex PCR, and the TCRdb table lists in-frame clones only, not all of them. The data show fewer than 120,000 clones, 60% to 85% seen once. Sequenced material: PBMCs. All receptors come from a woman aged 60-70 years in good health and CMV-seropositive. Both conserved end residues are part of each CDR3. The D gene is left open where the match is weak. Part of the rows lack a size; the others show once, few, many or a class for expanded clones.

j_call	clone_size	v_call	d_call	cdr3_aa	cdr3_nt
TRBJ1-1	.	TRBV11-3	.	CASSLVQGIAFF	TGTGCCAGCAGCTTAGTCCAGGGAATAGCTTTCTTT
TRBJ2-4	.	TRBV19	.	CASSISGLGKNIQYF	TGTGCCAGTAGTATTTCAGGGTTGGGCAAAAACATTCAGTACTTC
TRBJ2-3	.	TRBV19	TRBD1	CASSFSGTGDADTQYF	TGTGCCAGTAGTTTCTCCGGGACAGGGGACGCAGATACGCAGTATTTT
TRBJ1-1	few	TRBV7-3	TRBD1	CASSWGTGELAFF	TGTGCCAGCAGCTGGGGGACAGGGGAATTAGCTTTCTTT
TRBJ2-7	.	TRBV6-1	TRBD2	CASSEVLAGHSYEQYF	TGTGCCAGCAGTGAAGTGCTAGCGGGGCACTCCTACGAGCAGTACTTC
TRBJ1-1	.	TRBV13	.	CASSFAGQLMNTEAFF	TGTGCCAGCAGCTTCGCTGGACAGCTCATGAACACTGAAGCTTTCTTT
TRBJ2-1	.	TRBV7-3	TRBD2	CASSQLGSGSGNEQFF	TGTGCCAGCAGTCAATTGGGGAGCGGGAGCGGCAATGAGCAGTTCTTC
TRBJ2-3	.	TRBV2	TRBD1	CASTKDRGSDTQYF	TGTGCCAGTACTAAGGACAGGGGATCAGATACGCAGTATTTT
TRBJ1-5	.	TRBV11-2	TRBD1	CASSLEPGQFQHF	TGTGCCAGCAGCTTAGAGCCGGGACAGTTCCAGCATTTT
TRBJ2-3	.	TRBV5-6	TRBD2	CASARSLAGVLDTQYF	TGTGCCAGCGCGAGAAGTCTGGCGGGAGTATTAGATACGCAGTATTTT
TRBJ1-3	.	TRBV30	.	CAWSVQIGSGNTIYF	TGTGCCTGGAGTGTACAGATCGGCTCTGGAAACACCATATATTTT
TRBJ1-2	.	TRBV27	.	CASSPRVGIKPNYGYTF	TGTGCCAGCAGTCCGAGGGTAGGAATAAAACCTAACTATGGCTACACCTTC
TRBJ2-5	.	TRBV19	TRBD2	CASTQGLAGVGETQYF	TGTGCCAGTACCCAGGGACTAGCGGGAGTGGGTGAGACCCAGTACTTC
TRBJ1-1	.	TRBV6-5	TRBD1	CASSYSLQGARTEAFF	TGTGCCAGCAGTTACTCCCTACAGGGGGCGCGGACTGAAGCTTTCTTT
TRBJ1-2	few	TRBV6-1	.	CASSIYSNPNYGYTF	TGTGCCAGCAGTATCTACAGTAACCCTAACTATGGCTACACCTTC
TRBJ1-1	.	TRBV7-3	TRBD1	CASSFSQGAEAFF	TGTGCCAGCAGCTTTTCACAGGGGGCGGAAGCTTTCTTT
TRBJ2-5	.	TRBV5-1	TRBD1	CASRQGARETQYF	TGCGCCAGCAGGCAGGGGGCGAGGGAGACCCAGTACTTC
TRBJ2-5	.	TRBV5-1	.	CASSLDGVGETQYF	TGCGCCAGCAGCTTGGACGGAGTTGGGGAGACCCAGTACTTC
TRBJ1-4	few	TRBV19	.	CASTQTVTNEKLFF	TGTGCCAGTACCCAGACAGTTACTAATGAAAAACTGTTTTTT